This record concerns one TCR beta chain sequence. Its cognate antigen is unknown. This CDR3 spans 14 amino acids. The germline V gene encodes CDR1 MDHEN and CDR2 SYDVKM. Trimming stripped 6 bases from V and 4 bases from J, with 15 bases between. These data are taken from a study of T cells after yellow fever vaccination. General study results and limits: Compared with primary, the secondary response was weaker and peaked at day 5, not 15.

TCRdb reprocessed the 5' RACE reads via MiXCR and lists one record per CDR3 protein. The table shows hundreds of thousands of distinct CDR3 sequences, with roughly 5.6% occurring only once. Sample: CD4+ T cells sorted from PBMCs, taken on the day of the yellow fever booster vaccination. The receptor's source is a man younger than 35 who received the YFV17D yellow fever vaccine. The rearrangement uses TRBV28 and TRBJ1-2; D is ambiguous. The DNA of the CDR3 is TGTGCCAGCAGCTCTACACCACTCGTCTATGGCTACACCTTC. It is translated as CASSSTPLVYGYTF.